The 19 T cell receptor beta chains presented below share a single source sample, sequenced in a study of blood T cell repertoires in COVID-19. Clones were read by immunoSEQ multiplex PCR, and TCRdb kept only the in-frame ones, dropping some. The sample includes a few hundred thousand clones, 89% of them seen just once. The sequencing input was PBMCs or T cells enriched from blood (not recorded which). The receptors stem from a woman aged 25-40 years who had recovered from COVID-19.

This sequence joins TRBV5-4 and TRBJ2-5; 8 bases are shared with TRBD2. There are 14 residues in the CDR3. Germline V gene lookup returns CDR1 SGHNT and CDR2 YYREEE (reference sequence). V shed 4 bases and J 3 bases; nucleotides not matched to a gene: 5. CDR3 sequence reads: CASSLGTREETQYF. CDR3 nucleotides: TGTGCCAGCAGCCTGGGGACTAGAGAAGAGACCCAGTACTTC.

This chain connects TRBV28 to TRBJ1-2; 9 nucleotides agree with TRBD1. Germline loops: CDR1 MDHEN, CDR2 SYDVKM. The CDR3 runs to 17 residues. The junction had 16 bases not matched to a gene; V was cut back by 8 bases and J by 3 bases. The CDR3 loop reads CASFTTGGLRRHYGYTF. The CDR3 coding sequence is TGTGCCAGCTTTACGACAGGGGGTCTTCGCCGGCACTATGGCTACACCTTC.

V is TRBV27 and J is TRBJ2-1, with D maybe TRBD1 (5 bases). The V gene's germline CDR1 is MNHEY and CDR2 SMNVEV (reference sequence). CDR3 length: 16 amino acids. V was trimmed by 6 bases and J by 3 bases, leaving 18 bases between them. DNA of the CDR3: TGTGCCAGCAGAGTTTTCGGTCAGGGTGGCTACAATGAGCAGTTCTTC. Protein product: CASRVFGQGGYNEQFF.

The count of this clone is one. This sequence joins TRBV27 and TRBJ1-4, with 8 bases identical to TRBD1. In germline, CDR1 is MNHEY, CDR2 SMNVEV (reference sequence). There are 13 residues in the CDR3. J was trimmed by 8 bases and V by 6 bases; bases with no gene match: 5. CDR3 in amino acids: CASRDREDEKLFF. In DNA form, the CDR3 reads TGTGCCAGCAGGGACAGGGAGGACGAAAAACTGTTTTTT. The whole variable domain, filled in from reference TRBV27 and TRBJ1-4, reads EAQVTQNPRYLITVTGKKLTVTCSQNMNHEYMSWYRQDPGLGLRQIYYSMNVEVTDKGDVPEGYKVSRKEKRNFPLILESPSPNQTSLYFCASRDREDEKLFFGSGTQLSVL.

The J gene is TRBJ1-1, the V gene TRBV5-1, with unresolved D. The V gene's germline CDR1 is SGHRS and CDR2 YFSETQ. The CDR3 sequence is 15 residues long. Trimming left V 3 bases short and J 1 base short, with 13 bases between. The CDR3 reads CASSSQGSGNTEAFF. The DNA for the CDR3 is TGCGCCAGCAGCTCACAAGGGAGCGGGAACACTGAAGCTTTCTTT.

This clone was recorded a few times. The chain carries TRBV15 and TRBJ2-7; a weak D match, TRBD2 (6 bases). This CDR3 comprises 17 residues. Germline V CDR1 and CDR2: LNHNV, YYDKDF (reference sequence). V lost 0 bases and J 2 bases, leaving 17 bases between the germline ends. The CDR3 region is CATSRDHREWRAYEQYF. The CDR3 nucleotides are TGTGCCACCAGCAGAGATCATCGGGAGTGGAGGGCCTACGAGCAGTACTTC.

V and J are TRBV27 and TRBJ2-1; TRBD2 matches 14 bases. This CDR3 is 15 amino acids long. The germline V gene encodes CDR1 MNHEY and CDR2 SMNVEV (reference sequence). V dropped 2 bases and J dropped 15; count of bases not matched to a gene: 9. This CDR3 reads CASSLGLAGGRTWFF. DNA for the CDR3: TGTGCCAGCAGTTTAGGACTAGCGGGAGGCCGAACATGGTTCTTC.

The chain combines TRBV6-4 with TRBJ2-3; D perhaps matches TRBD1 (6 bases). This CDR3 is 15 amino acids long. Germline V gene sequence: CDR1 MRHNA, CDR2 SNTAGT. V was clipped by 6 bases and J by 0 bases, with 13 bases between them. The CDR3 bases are TGTGCCAGCAGCCCGGGACACCCCAGCACAGATACGCAGTATTTT. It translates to CASSPGHPSTDTQYF.

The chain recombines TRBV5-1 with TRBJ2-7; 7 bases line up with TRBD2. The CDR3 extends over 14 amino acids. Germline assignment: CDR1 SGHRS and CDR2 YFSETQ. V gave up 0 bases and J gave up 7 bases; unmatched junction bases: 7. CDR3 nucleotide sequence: TGCGCCAGCAGCTTGGTAGGGGAGGGTTGGGAGCAGTACTTC. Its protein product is CASSLVGEGWEQYF.

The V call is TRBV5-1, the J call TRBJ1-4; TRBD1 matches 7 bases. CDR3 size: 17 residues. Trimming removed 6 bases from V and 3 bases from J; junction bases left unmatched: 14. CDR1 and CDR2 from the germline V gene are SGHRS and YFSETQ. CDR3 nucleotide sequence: TGCGCCAGCACTCGCTCGGGACAGACAGGGTCTAATGAAAAACTGTTTTTT. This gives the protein CASTRSGQTGSNEKLFF.

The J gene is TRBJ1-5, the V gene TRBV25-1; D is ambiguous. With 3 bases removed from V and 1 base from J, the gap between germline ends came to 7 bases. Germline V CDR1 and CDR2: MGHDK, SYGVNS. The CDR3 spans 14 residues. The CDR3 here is CASSDWSSNQPQHF. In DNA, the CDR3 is TGTGCCAGCAGTGATTGGAGCAGCAATCAGCCCCAGCATTTT.

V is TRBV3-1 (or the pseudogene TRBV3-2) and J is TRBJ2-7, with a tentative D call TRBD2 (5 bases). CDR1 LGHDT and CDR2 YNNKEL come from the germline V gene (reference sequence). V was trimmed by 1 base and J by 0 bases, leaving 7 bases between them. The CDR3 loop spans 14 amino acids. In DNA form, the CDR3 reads TGTGCCAGCAGCCAAGTTGAGGGCTCCTACGAGCAGTACTTC. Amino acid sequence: CASSQVEGSYEQYF.

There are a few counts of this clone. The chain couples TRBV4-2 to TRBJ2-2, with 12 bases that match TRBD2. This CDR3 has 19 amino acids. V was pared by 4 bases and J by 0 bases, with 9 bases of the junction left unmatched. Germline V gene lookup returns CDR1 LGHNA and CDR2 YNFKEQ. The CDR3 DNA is TGTGCCAGCAGCCGAGGGACTAGCGGGCCAGAATCGAACACCGGGGAGCTGTTTTTT. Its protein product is CASSRGTSGPESNTGELFF.

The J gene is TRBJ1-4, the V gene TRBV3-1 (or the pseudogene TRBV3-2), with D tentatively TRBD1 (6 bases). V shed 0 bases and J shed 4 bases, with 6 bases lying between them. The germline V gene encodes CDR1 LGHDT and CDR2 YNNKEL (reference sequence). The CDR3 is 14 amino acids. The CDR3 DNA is TGTGCCAGCAGCCAAGAAGGGGGTAATGAAAAACTGTTTTTT. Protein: CASSQEGGNEKLFF.

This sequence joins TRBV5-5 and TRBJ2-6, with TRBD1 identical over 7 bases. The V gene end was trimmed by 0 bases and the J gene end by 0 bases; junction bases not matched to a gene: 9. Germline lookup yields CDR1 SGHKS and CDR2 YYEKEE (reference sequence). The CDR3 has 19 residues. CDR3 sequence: CASSLGTGVGYSGANVLTF. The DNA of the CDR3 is TGTGCCAGCAGCTTGGGGACAGGTGTGGGGTACTCTGGGGCCAACGTCCTGACTTTC.

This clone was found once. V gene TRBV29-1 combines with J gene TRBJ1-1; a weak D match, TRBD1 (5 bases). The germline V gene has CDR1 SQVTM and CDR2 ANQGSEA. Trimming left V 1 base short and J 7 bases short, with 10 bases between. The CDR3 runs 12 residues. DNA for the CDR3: TGCAGCGTTGAAGGTCAGGGCGGTGAAGCTTTCTTT. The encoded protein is CSVEGQGGEAFF.

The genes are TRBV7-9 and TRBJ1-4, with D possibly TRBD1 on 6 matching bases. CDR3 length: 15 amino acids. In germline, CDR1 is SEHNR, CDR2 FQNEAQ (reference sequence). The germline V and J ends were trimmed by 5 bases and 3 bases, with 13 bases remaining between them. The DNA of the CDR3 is TGTGCCAGCAGCCTTACTCAGGGGCCTAATGAAAAACTGTTTTTT. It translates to CASSLTQGPNEKLFF.

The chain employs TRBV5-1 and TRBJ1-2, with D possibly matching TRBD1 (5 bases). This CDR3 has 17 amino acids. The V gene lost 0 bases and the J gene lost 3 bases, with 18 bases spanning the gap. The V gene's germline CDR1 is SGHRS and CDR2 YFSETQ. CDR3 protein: CASSLEGPVWGDYGYTF. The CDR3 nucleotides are TGCGCCAGCAGCTTGGAGGGTCCGGTGTGGGGCGACTATGGCTACACCTTC.

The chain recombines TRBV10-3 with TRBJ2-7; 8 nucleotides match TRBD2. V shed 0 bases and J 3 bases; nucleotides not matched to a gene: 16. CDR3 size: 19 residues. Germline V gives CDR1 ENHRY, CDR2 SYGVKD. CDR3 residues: CAISESTIRGGLYVYEQYF. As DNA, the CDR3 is TGTGCCATCAGTGAGTCGACCATCCGGGGGGGGCTCTACGTCTACGAGCAGTACTTC.